This TCR beta chain was sequenced during a study of OX40 agonist ivuxolimab in advanced cancers. CDR1 SSHAT and CDR2 FNYEAQ come from the germline V gene (reference sequence). V lost 4 bases, J lost 9 bases, and 9 bases stayed unmatched. This CDR3 spans 15 amino acids. The table came from immunoSEQ multiplex PCR; TCRdb's copy has only in-frame clones and leaves some out. The repertoire holds more than 60,000 clones, with 65% to 90% as singletons. Sample: CD4+ or CD8+ T cells sorted from blood, taken in a trial of the OX40 agonist ivuxolimab. The source is an adult with an advanced solid tumor such as melanoma, head and neck, liver or kidney cancer. The chain employs TRBV7-7 and TRBJ2-1; 10 bases match TRBD2. The CDR3 DNA sequence: TGTGCCAGCAGCTCTAGAAGCGGGGGGGCAGGTGAGCAGTTCTTC. Translated: CASSSRSGGAGEQFF.